This is a list of T cell receptor beta chains from one sample in a study of cytomegalovirus exposure and HLA in healthy donors. Sequencing used immunoSEQ multiplex PCR; TCRdb keeps in-frame clones, though not all of them. Among 120,000 to 150,000 clones, around 73% were seen once, and the ten largest hold 14%. The sample was PBMCs. These receptor sequences come from a human donor in good health. Each CDR3 is given without its conserved first and last residue. Where a row states a size, it is once, few, many or the class of an expanded clone; other rows omit it.

V	J	size	CDR3
TRBV9	TRBJ1-1	-	ASSVPRDSRILNTEAF
TRBV10-3	TRBJ1-5	-	AISPGQGEVQPQH
TRBV6-5	TRBJ1-1	-	ASRQNTEAF
TRBV12-5	TRBJ1-5	-	ASGSPPGGAYSNQPQH
TRBV7-9	-	-	ASSLANSAYEQY
TRBV6-5	TRBJ2-1	-	ASSYSSSREVNEQF
TRBV4-1	TRBJ1-2	-	ASSQLTRTDGYT
TRBV11-3	TRBJ2-1	once	ASSLVRPRSREQF
TRBV6-5	-	-	ASSYELGSSYEQY
TRBV11-2	TRBJ2-7	-	ASSLYSVGSEQY
TRBV6-1	TRBJ2-3	once	ASSGLMGADTQY
TRBV4-1	TRBJ2-1	-	ASSRPGQPYNEQF
TRBV7-7	TRBJ2-3	few	ASSPTSGGWDTQY
TRBV6-4	TRBJ2-1	-	ASSDGTSEINNEQF
TRBV6-1	TRBJ2-7	-	ATSRRGSYEQY
TRBV19	TRBJ1-4	once	ASSARGRGNEKLF
TRBV6-6	TRBJ1-5	-	ASSSLDNLSNQPQH
TRBV6-6	TRBJ2-2	-	ASSYSAGGYTGELF
TRBV27	TRBJ2-1	-	ASSLVSGVRHRF
TRBV18	TRBJ1-1	few	ASSRQGAEAF
TRBV7-9	TRBJ2-2	-	ASSLDGDGELF
TRBV18	TRBJ1-2	-	ASSPPGQGAANYGYT
TRBV2	TRBJ1-2	once	ASRGTLSANYGYT
TRBV19	TRBJ1-5	-	ATTDRVVNQPQH
TRBV9	TRBJ1-1	-	ASSITGANTEAF
TRBV29-1	TRBJ2-7	-	SARLVNDEQY
TRBV6-6	TRBJ2-3	few	ASSPTGSETDTQY
TRBV4-2	TRBJ1-3	-	ASSPQLGGFSGNTIY
TRBV7-3	TRBJ2-1	-	ASSVLAGGDNEQF
TRBV5-1	TRBJ1-1	few	ASNPGGTMNTEAF
TRBV4-1	TRBJ2-2	-	ASSQGLAGVMNTGELF
TRBV13	TRBJ2-3	-	ASTPGVFSEDTQY
TRBV7-2	TRBJ2-7	few	ASSPAPGQGPREQY
TRBV2	TRBJ1-1	few	ASSFQGEGTEAF
TRBV10-1	TRBJ2-7	-	ASSSTGRHEQY
TRBV2	TRBJ2-3	-	ASTKEEAGGRAQY
TRBV27	TRBJ2-3	once	ASRAGGLKTQY
TRBV6-5	TRBJ2-1	-	ASRNREDSYNEQF
TRBV30	TRBJ1-5	-	AWSVLRKGHRPQH
TRBV4-1	TRBJ1-2	-	ASSQDSRDRVYGYT
TRBV5-1	TRBJ2-2	-	ASSFDNANTGELF